Below, 24 T cell receptor beta chains from the same sample are listed, as sequenced in a study of neurological immune-mediated disorders (dated by TCRdb to the late 2010s). Receptor libraries were prepared by 5' RACE. Sequencing instrument: Illumina HiSeq 2500. In-frame beta chains were kept once TCRdb had trimmed the public reads at Q25 with fastp and called clones with MiXCR. Rows merge per CDR3 protein into single entries with the most common DNA and genes. This sample is represented by some 57,000 distinct CDR3 sequences; 3% to 4% of them were singletons. The ten largest clones add up to 6% to 8% of the sample. The sample taken for sequencing was PBMCs. These receptor sequences come from an older woman with multiple sclerosis.

The rearrangement uses TRBV11-3 and TRBJ2-3; D remains ambiguous. Germline V gene lookup returns CDR1 SGHNT and CDR2 YENEEA. This CDR3 comprises 14 residues. Trimming left V 5 bases short and J 7 bases short, with 16 bases between. This chain's CDR3 is CASSHGVDLNTQYF. Written as DNA, the CDR3 is TGTGCCAGCAGCCACGGAGTAGACCTAAATACGCAGTATTTT. The full variable domain, completed using reference TRBV11-3 and TRBJ2-3, is EAGVVQSPRYKIIEKKQPVAFWCNPISGHNTLYWYLQNLGQGPELLIRYENEEAVDDSQLPKDRFSAERLKGVDSTLKIQPAELGDSAVYLCASSHGVDLNTQYFGPGTRLTVL.

This clonotype has ten or more counts. This chain uses TRBV28 with TRBJ2-3, with a tentative D call TRBD2 (6 bases). From germline, CDR1 is MDHEN and CDR2 SYDVKM. V shed 6 bases and J shed 6 bases, with 19 bases lying between them. The CDR3 is 15 residues long. CDR3 amino acids: CASSRGSAGSDTQYF. As DNA, the CDR3 is TGTGCCAGCAGCAGAGGTTCTGCGGGGAGCGATACGCAGTATTTT.

This clonotype was seen many times. CDR3 residues: CASSLEGPGTGANVLTF. In DNA form, the CDR3 reads TGCGCCAGCAGCTTGGAGGGCCCCGGCACTGGGGCCAACGTCCTGACTTTC. The genes are TRBV5-1 and TRBJ2-6, with D unclear. The CDR3 runs to 17 residues. Germline lookup yields CDR1 SGHRS and CDR2 YFSETQ. Trimming cost V 0 bases and J 2 bases, with 12 bases left between them. The variable domain in full, with the rest retrieved from reference TRBV5-1 and TRBJ2-6, is KAGVTQTPRYLIKTRGQQVTLSCSPISGHRSVSWYQQTPGQGLQFLFEYFSETQRNKGNFPGRFSGRQFSNSRSEMNVSTLELGDSALYLCASSLEGPGTGANVLTFGAGSRLTVL.

This clonotype was detected many times. V gene TRBV6-6 combines with J gene TRBJ1-5; tentatively, D is TRBD1 (6 bases). The V gene lost 0 bases and the J gene lost 2 bases, with 8 bases spanning the gap. The CDR3 length is 15 residues. Per the germline V gene, CDR1 is MNHNY and CDR2 is SVGAGI (reference sequence). The chain's CDR3 is CASSYSTGGNQPQHF. CDR3 nucleotides: TGTGCCAGCAGTTACTCGACAGGTGGCAATCAGCCCCAGCATTTT.

A note on this clonotype: A junction end diverges from the germline sequence, so it may reflect a read error. This sequence joins TRBV5-1 and TRBJ2-3; D possibly corresponds to TRBD1 (6 bases). This CDR3 region has 14 residues. Germline CDR1 is SGHRS and CDR2 is YFSETQ. The CDR3 region is CAIQGSSATDKQYF. The CDR3, as DNA: TGCGCCATCCAGGGGAGCTCCGCCACAGATAAGCAGTATTTT.

This clonotype is large. The genes are TRBV20-1 and TRBJ1-3; D gene uncertain. The V and J ends lost 5 bases and 0 bases respectively, with 14 bases between them. The germline V gene has CDR1 DFQATT and CDR2 SNEGSKA (reference sequence). The length of the CDR3 is 15 residues. The CDR3 sequence: CSARGGTNSGNTIYF. CDR3 DNA sequence: TGCAGTGCTCGGGGAGGTACAAACTCTGGAAACACCATATATTTT.

This clonotype was found many times. The rearrangement uses TRBV3-1 and TRBJ1-1; D perhaps matches TRBD1 (5 bases). The V gene's germline CDR1 is LGHDT and CDR2 YNNKEL (reference sequence). The CDR3 sequence is 14 residues long. Trimming removed 1 base from V and 5 bases from J, with 11 bases in between. CDR3 coding DNA: TGTGCCAGCAGCCAAGTTCAGGGTCGAACTGAAGCTTTCTTT. Protein sequence: CASSQVQGRTEAFF.

This clonotype has ten or more counts. This chain links TRBV7-2 with TRBJ2-7, with TRBD1 as a possible D gene (6 bases). CDR3 size: 16 residues. V was shortened by 1 base and J by 0 bases, with 13 bases between the two germline ends. Germline V gene sequence: CDR1 SGHTA, CDR2 FQGNSA. The CDR3, as DNA: TGTGCCAGCAGCTTAGGTAGGCACAGGGCCTCCTACGAGCAGTACTTC. Its translation: CASSLGRHRASYEQYF.

Ten or more counts support this clonotype. The CDR3 protein is CASRQGVSGYEQYF. The CDR3 nucleotides are TGTGCCAGCAGACAGGGAGTAAGTGGTTACGAGCAGTACTTC. The V gene is TRBV6-6, the J gene TRBJ2-7, with D possibly being TRBD1 (6 bases). CDR3 length: 14 residues. The V and J ends lost 6 bases and 4 bases respectively, with 16 bases between them. The germline V gene has CDR1 MNHNY and CDR2 SVGAGI (reference sequence).

This clonotype was detected ten times or more. V is TRBV10-3 and J is TRBJ1-3; 9 bases match TRBD1. With 7 bases clipped from V and 0 bases from J, the junction kept 7 bases outside the gene matches. In germline, CDR1 is ENHRY, CDR2 SYGVKD. The CDR3 runs to 16 residues. Here the CDR3 DNA reads TGTGCCATCACTCAGGGACAGGGTCACTCTGGAAACACCATATATTTT. This encodes CAITQGQGHSGNTIYF.

On this clonotype itself: This may be a read error: a much more frequent sequence differs by one nucleotide. This rearrangement joins TRBV10-3 to TRBJ2-4; 11 bases fit TRBD1. V shed 8 bases and J 3 bases; nucleotides not matched to a gene: 6. Germline values: CDR1 ENHRY, CDR2 SYGVKD. This CDR3 contains 15 residues. DNA of the CDR3: TGTGCCATCTCCCCGGGACAGGGGGACAAAAACATTCAGTACTTC. It translates to CAISPGQGDKNIQYF.

There are many counts of this clonotype. The chain uses TRBV20-1 and TRBJ1-1; the D is unclear. With 3 bases removed from V and 4 bases from J, the gap between germline ends came to 12 bases. Germline CDR1 and CDR2: DFQATT and SNEGSKA (reference sequence). This CDR3 contains 13 residues. The CDR3 loop is CSASGRLLTEAFF. The CDR3 coding sequence is TGCAGTGCTAGTGGCCGGCTGCTCACTGAAGCTTTCTTT.

This clonotype was counted at least ten times. This chain links TRBV20-1 with TRBJ2-3, with TRBD2 matching 7 bases. The V and J ends lost 0 bases and 6 bases, in that order; junction bases with no gene match: 9. The V gene's germline CDR1 is DFQATT and CDR2 SNEGSKA (reference sequence). This CDR3 comprises 15 residues. The CDR3 coding sequence is TGCAGTGCTAGAGATAGGAGGACTAGTCTCGATACGCAGTATTTT. Translating it yields CSARDRRTSLDTQYF.

This clonotype was picked up many times. The chain joins TRBV29-1 to TRBJ1-5; perhaps TRBD1 as D (6 bases). The CDR3 has 18 amino acids. The germline CDR1 and CDR2 sequences are SQVTM and ANQGSEA. Trimming cost V 5 bases and J 2 bases, with 25 bases left between them. CDR3 nucleotides: TGCAGCGTTCTTCTCACTGCTCCAGGGGCTATTGGCAATCAGCCCCAGCATTTT. Translation: CSVLLTAPGAIGNQPQHF. Drawing the rest from reference TRBV29-1 and TRBJ1-5, the complete variable domain is SAVISQKPSRDICQRGTSLTIQCQVDSQVTMMFWYRQQPGQSLTLIATANQGSEATYESGFVIDKFPISRPNLTFSTLTVSNMSPEDSSIYLCSVLLTAPGAIGNQPQHFGDGTRLSIL.

This clonotype was seen many times. This rearrangement joins TRBV20-1 to TRBJ1-2, with D possibly TRBD1 on 5 matching bases. Germline CDR1 DFQATT, CDR2 SNEGSKA (reference sequence). V dropped 6 bases and J dropped 4 bases, with 24 bases sitting between them. The length of the CDR3 is 16 residues. CDR3 DNA: TGCAGTGCCGTCGCGGGACTGGGCCAATGGGGCTATGGCTACACCTTC. Translated: CSAVAGLGQWGYGYTF.

As to this clonotype: A read error is possible here, since a much larger clone lies one base away. V and J are TRBV20-1 and TRBJ1-4; D uncertain. The CDR3 runs to 14 residues. Germline V gene data show CDR1 as DFQATT and CDR2 as SNEGSKA (reference sequence). CDR3 residues: CSASNSATNETLFF. The CDR3 DNA is TGCAGTGCTAGTAACAGCGCAACTAATGAAACACTGTTTTTT.

Many counts were recorded for this clonotype. The gene calls are TRBV12-3 or TRBV12-4 and TRBJ2-4, with D unclear. The CDR3 is 12 amino acids. With 4 bases removed from V and 7 bases from J, the gap between germline ends came to 8 bases. The CDR3 DNA is TGTGCCAGCAGTTCACAGAGGAACATTCAGTACTTC. Translated, it gives CASSSQRNIQYF.

This clonotype was observed at least ten times. V is TRBV5-1 and J is TRBJ2-7; perhaps TRBD2 as D (6 bases). Germline V gene lookup returns CDR1 SGHRS and CDR2 YFSETQ. The V end was cut by 2 bases, the J end by 6 bases, with 18 bases between. This CDR3 region has 15 residues. CDR3 loop: CASSFRAPSEGEQYF. The CDR3 DNA sequence: TGCGCCAGCAGCTTCCGCGCCCCTTCGGAGGGCGAGCAGTACTTC.

This clonotype occurred many times. This rearrangement joins TRBV7-2 to TRBJ1-2; D gene ambiguous. Per the germline V gene, CDR1 is SGHTA and CDR2 is FQGNSA. There are 14 residues in the CDR3. V dropped 1 base and J dropped 0 bases, with 6 bases sitting between them. In nucleotides, the CDR3 is TGTGCCAGCAGCTTAGGTGCCGCTAACTATGGCTACACCTTC. The encoded protein is CASSLGAANYGYTF.

This clonotype was detected many times. The V and J genes are TRBV15 and TRBJ1-2; the D is unclear. V was cut by 6 bases and J by 6 bases, with 17 bases left in between. There are 14 residues in the CDR3. Germline lookup yields CDR1 LNHNV and CDR2 YYDKDF (reference sequence). The chain's CDR3 is CATRAGSLRDGYTF. The CDR3, as DNA: TGTGCCACCAGGGCAGGAAGTCTAAGGGATGGCTACACCTTC.

This clonotype was observed at least ten times. The chain combines TRBV7-2 with TRBJ2-7; 7 positions match TRBD1. CDR3 length: 15 amino acids. J lost 2 bases, V lost 2 bases, and 6 bases had no gene match. Looked up from germline, CDR1 is SGHTA and CDR2 is FQGNSA. The CDR3 DNA follows: TGTGCCAGCAGCTTAACAGGGACAGACCCCTACGAGCAGTACTTC. This sequence encodes CASSLTGTDPYEQYF.

To note about this clonotype: It may be a read error: a sequence one base away is much more abundant. The chain joins TRBV12-3 or TRBV12-4 to TRBJ1-1; D gene ambiguous. The CDR3 extends over 11 amino acids. V was shortened by 5 bases and J by 2 bases, with 3 bases between the two germline ends. This CDR3 is CASSVNTEAFF. The CDR3 nucleotides are TGTGCCAGCAGTGTCAACACTGAAGCTTTCTTT.

Many counts were recorded for this clonotype. The V call is TRBV7-9, the J call TRBJ2-7, with 8 bases that match TRBD2. J gave up 0 bases and V 5 bases, and 12 bases lay outside the gene matches. Looked up from germline, CDR1 is SEHNR and CDR2 is FQNEAQ (reference sequence). The CDR3 is 17 amino acids. In nucleotides, the CDR3 is TGTGCCAGCAGCCCAGGTGGAGCGCGGGAGGACTCCTACGAGCAGTACTTC. It specifies CASSPGGAREDSYEQYF.

This chain links TRBV12-3 or TRBV12-4 with TRBJ1-5, with D perhaps TRBD1 (5 bases). The CDR3 has 13 amino acids. Deletions cut 5 bases from V and 6 bases from J, with 11 bases between. The CDR3, as DNA: TGTGCCAGCAGTCCCAGGGTTACTCAGCCCCAGCATTTT. This encodes CASSPRVTQPQHF.